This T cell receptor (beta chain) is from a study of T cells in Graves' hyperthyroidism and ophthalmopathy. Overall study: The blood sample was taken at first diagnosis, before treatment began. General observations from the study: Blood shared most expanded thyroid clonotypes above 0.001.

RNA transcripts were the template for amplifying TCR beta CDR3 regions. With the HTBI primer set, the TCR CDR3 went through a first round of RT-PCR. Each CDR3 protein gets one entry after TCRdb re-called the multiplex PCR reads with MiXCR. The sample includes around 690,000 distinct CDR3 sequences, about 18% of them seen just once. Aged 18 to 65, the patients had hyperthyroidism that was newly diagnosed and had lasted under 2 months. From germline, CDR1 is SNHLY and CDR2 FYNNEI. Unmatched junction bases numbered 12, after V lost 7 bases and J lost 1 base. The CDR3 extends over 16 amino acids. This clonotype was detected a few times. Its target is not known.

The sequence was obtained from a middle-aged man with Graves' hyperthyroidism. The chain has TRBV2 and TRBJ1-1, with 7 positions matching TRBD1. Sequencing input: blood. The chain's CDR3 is CASTSGTGQPNTEAFF. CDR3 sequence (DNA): TGTGCCAGCACAAGTGGGACGGGACAGCCGAACACTGAAGCTTTCTTT.